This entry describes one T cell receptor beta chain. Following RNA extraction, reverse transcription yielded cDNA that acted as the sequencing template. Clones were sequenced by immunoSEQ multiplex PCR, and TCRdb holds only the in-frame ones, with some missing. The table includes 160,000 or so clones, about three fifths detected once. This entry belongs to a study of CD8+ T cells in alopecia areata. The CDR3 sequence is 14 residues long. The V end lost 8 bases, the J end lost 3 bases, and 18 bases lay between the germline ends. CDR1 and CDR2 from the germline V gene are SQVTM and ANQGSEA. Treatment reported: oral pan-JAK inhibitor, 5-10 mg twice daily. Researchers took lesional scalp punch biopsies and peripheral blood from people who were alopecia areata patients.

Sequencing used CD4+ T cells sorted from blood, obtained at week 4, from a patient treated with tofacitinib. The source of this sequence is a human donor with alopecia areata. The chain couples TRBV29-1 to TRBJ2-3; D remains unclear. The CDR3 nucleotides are TGCAGCCTAATCGCAGAAGGGTTTACAGATACGCAGTATTTT. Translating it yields CSLIAEGFTDTQYF.